These T cell receptor beta chains were read from a single sample in a study of blood T cell repertoires in COVID-19. Clones were read by immunoSEQ multiplex PCR, and TCRdb kept only the in-frame ones, dropping some. The table includes roughly 140,000 clones, 80% detected once. The sample taken for sequencing was peripheral blood. The receptors shown here come from a man aged 70-80 years who had recovered from COVID-19. CDR3s include the opening cysteine and the closing phenylalanine or tryptophan. D genes are given only for firm matches. Clone size, where shown, is once, few, many, or a class for clones that have expanded.

CDR3 length | clone size | J gene | D gene | V gene | CDR3 DNA | CDR3 protein
14 | . | TRBJ1-2 | . | TRBV25-1 | TGTGCCAGCAGTGACCTCGGGTCAAAACCGGGCTACACCTTC | CASSDLGSKPGYTF
16 | once | TRBJ2-7 | . | TRBV4-1 | TGCGCCAGCAGCCAAGGCTCACAGGGAGCCTCCTACGAGCAGTACTTC | CASSQGSQGASYEQYF
13 | . | TRBJ2-1 | TRBD2 | TRBV30 | TGTGCTAAGACTAGCGGGAGTAGCAATGAGCAGTTCTTC | CAKTSGSSNEQFF
16 | once | TRBJ2-1 | TRBD2 | TRBV4-2 | TGTGCCAGCAGCCAAGGGGTTAGCGGGAGGGGTAATGAGCAGTTCTTC | CASSQGVSGRGNEQFF
11 | . | TRBJ2-1 | . | TRBV12-3/TRBV12-4 | TGTGCCAGCAGCCAGGGTCGTGAGCAGTTCTTC | CASSQGREQFF
13 | . | TRBJ1-2 | . | TRBV29-1 | TGCAGCGTTAAAGAGTTTGGAGACTATGGCTACACCTTC | CSVKEFGDYGYTF
18 | . | TRBJ1-5 | . | TRBV28 | TGTGCCAGCAGTCCCACCGGGACACCCTTCGGGGGCAATCAGCCCCAGCATTTT | CASSPTGTPFGGNQPQHF
13 | once | TRBJ2-5 | TRBD2 | TRBV6-5 | TGTGCCAGCAGACGGACTAGTCAAGAGACCCAGTACTTC | CASRRTSQETQYF
14 | . | TRBJ1-4 | . | TRBV11-2 | TGTGCCAGCAGCTTAGGGCAGGGGAGTGAAAAACTGTTTTTT | CASSLGQGSEKLFF
14 | few | TRBJ1-4 | . | TRBV29-1 | TGCAGCGTCACCTCAGGAGGAGGGTCGGGAAAACTGTTTTTT | CSVTSGGGSGKLFF